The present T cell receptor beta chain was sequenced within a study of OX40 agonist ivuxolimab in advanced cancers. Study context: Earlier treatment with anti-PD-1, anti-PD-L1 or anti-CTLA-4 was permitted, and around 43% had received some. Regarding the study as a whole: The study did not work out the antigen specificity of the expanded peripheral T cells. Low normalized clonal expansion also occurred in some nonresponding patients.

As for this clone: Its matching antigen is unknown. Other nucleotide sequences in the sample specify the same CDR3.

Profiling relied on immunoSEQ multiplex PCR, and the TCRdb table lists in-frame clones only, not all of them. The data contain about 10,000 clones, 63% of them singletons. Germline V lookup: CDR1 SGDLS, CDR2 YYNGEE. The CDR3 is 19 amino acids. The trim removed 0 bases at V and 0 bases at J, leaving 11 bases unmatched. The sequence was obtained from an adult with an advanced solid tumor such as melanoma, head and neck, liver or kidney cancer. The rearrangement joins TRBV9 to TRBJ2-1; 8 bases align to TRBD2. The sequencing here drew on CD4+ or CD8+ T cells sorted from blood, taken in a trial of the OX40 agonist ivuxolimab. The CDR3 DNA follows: TGTGCCAGCAGCGTAGCTAAGGCTAGCGGGCCCGGCTCCTACAATGAGCAGTTCTTC. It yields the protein CASSVAKASGPGSYNEQFF.